This TCR beta chain was profiled in a study of control samples from healthy donors and cancer patients. Sequencing was performed with immunoSEQ multiplex PCR; in TCRdb, only in-frame clones are kept and a portion is missing. The data hold some 96,000 clones, with roughly 87% observed a single time. There are 14 residues in the CDR3. V shed 5 bases, J shed 8 bases, and the junction held 8 bases outside the gene matches. The germline CDR1 and CDR2 sequences are SGDLS and YYNGEE. Sequencing was carried out using blood. This sequence was found in a woman aged 50 to 60 in good health. The V call is TRBV9, the J call TRBJ2-2; 8 nucleotides align to TRBD2. The CDR3, as DNA: TGTGCCAGCAGACGGAGCGGGAGCTCAGGGGAGCTGTTTTTT. Translation: CASRRSGSSGELFF.